A selection of T cell receptor beta chains follows, all from one sample in a study of blood T cell repertoires in COVID-19. TCRdb keeps only in-frame clones here, not all; method: immunoSEQ multiplex PCR. The sample holds fewer than 700,000 clones, about 88% seen once. Sequencing was performed on peripheral blood. All receptors come from a woman aged 45-65 years with COVID-19, enrolled during active disease. CDR3s include the opening cysteine and the closing phenylalanine or tryptophan.

>TRBV12-3/TRBV12-4|TRBJ1-1
CASSPTGDGEAFF
>TRBV2|TRBJ1-2
CASSESAGNYGYTF
>TRBV6-5|TRBJ1-2
CASRDRGNYGYTF
>TRBV28|TRBJ1-2
CASYSRDRQFDYGYTF
>TRBV10-3|TRBJ1-1
CAITPLQGRAEAFF
>TRBV5-3|TRBJ2-3
CARSSPLQYF
>TRBV5-6|TRBJ1-1
CASSLLWGDTEAFF
>TRBV6-5|TRBJ2-7
CASRDSRSSYEQYF
>TRBV4-1|TRBJ2-3
CASSQGGTSTDTQYF
>TRBV6-5|TRBJ1-5
CASSYSGTGDNQPQHF
>TRBV5-1|TRBJ2-1
CASSLLATEANEQFF
>TRBV2|TRBJ1-1
CASIFRDTEAFF
>TRBV6-5|TRBJ1-5
CASSSGVVQPQHF
>TRBV7-8|TRBJ2-7
CASSFGGLAPEQYF
>TRBV6-5|TRBJ1-2
CASTPDRGADYGYTF
>TRBV5-1|TRBJ1-2
CASTYTPGDNYGYTF
>TRBV30|TRBJ2-2
CALIRDTGGELFF
>TRBV6-5|TRBJ1-2
CASRTVGTGNYGYTF
>TRBV9|TRBJ2-1
CASTAGSSYNEQFF
>TRBV5-1|TRBJ2-7
CASSLRDRGYEQYF
>TRBV3-1/TRBV3-2|TRBJ2-2
CASSQDSTGELFF
>TRBV4-1|TRBJ1-2
CASSPGRQNSYGYTF
>TRBV2|TRBJ2-5
CASEASGGALETQYF
>TRBV29-1|TRBJ1-1
CSVGTPEAFF
>TRBV7-8|TRBJ2-7
CASSSQGVSYEQYF
>TRBV6-6|TRBJ2-1
CASRRADEQFF
>TRBV12-5|TRBJ1-4
CASGFPDWDEKLFF
>TRBV7-8|TRBJ1-1
CASSLGTLNTEAFF
>TRBV4-2|TRBJ2-1
CASSQVGRGAAYNEQFF
>TRBV5-1|TRBJ1-6
CASSLETGIKSPLHF
>TRBV5-1|TRBJ2-6
CASSLDRGEAGANVLTF